This T cell receptor beta chain was recorded in a study of shared clonotypes between healthy human individuals. Germline-derived CDR1 and CDR2 are MGHRA and YSYEKL. The ends were cut back, 6 bases at V and 2 bases at J, with 13 bases in the middle. The CDR3 spans 14 residues. Assay execution took place at the deep level. Method: immunoSEQ multiplex PCR; TCRdb's copy keeps in-frame clones and lacks some. The sample consists of about half a million clones, roughly 83% of them appearing once. Donors were healthy HIV-negative adults without recent acute infections or vaccinations. Tens of millions of PBMCs went into genomic DNA for unsorted samples.

The specimen was PBMCs. The TCR was taken from a woman in her thirties or forties in good health. Some clones in this sample may be carry-over from other donors' samples. The J gene is TRBJ1-1, the V gene TRBV4-1; weak D call: TRBD1 (5 bases). The CDR3 nucleotides read TGCGCCAGCAGGGGGGTTGGTTATAACACTGAAGCTTTCTTT. Amino acids: CASRGVGYNTEAFF.